Listed below are T cell receptor beta chains from one sample, sequenced in a study of regulatory T cells in long-lasting Graves disease. Each CDR3 protein is one row after TCRdb ran MiXCR on the multiplex PCR reads. The data hold more than 300,000 distinct CDR3 sequences, with under 20% observed a single time. This same sample was also part of a study on T cells in Graves' hyperthyroidism and ophthalmopathy.

Sequenced here: peripheral blood mononuclear cells (PBMCs), sampled at new diagnosis, from a patient treated with antithyroid drugs. These receptors originate from a woman younger than 35 with Graves disease. The CDR3 runs from the conserved cysteine through the conserved F or W. Fields, in order: V gene, J gene, D gene, clone size, CDR3 DNA, CDR3 protein. The D gene is left open where the match is weak. Part of the rows lack a size; the others show once, few, many or a class for expanded clones.

TRBV9,TRBJ2-2,-,-,TGTGCCAGCAGCGTAGACGGGGCGGCCACCGGGGAGCTGTTTTTT,CASSVDGAATGELFF
TRBV5-5,TRBJ2-4,-,-,TGTGCCAGCAGCCCCCGGGACATTAATCTTAACGTTCAGTACTTC,CASSPRDINLNVQYF
TRBV7-9,TRBJ1-2,-,-,TGTGCCAGCAGCTTAGCAAGATTATATGGCTACACCTTC,CASSLARLYGYTF
TRBV27,TRBJ1-6,-,many,TGTGCCAGCAGTCGGGTTAGGCCATATTATAATTCACCCCTCCACTTT,CASSRVRPYYNSPLHF
TRBV11-2,TRBJ1-3,-,-,TGTGCCAGCAGCTTAGTAATGGGTGATGGAAACACCATATATTTT,CASSLVMGDGNTIYF
TRBV29-1,TRBJ1-3,-,few,TGCAGCGTTGACCGTTTCGGTTCTGGAAACACCATATATTTT,CSVDRFGSGNTIYF
TRBV3-1,TRBJ2-7,TRBD2,few,TGTGCCAGCACCCCAGGACTAGCGGGAGAGTACGAGCAGTACTTC,CASTPGLAGEYEQYF
TRBV3-1,TRBJ2-7,TRBD2,many,TGTGCCAGCAGCCAAGTCATCGCGGGGGGCAGGAGCTCCTACGAGCAGTACTTC,CASSQVIAGGRSSYEQYF
TRBV19,TRBJ2-4,-,few,TGTGCCAGTAACCCTGAGAGGGGGACCATCAAAAACATTCAGTACTTC,CASNPERGTIKNIQYF
TRBV28,TRBJ1-1,-,many,TGTGCCAGCAGTTTCGTCCGATTCACTGAAGCTTTCTTT,CASSFVRFTEAFF
TRBV20-1,TRBJ2-1,TRBD2,many,TGCAGTGCTCCGCCCGCTACTAGCGGGGGGGGGAATGAGCAGTTCTTC,CSAPPATSGGGNEQFF
TRBV5-4,TRBJ2-2,-,many,TGTGCCAGCAGCTTCGTACTAACCGGGGAGCTGTTTTTT,CASSFVLTGELFF
TRBV10-3,TRBJ2-7,TRBD1,few,TGTGCCATCAGCTATAAACAGGGGACGGGGGAGCAGTACTTC,CAISYKQGTGEQYF
TRBV9,TRBJ1-6,-,-,TGTGCCAGCAGCGTAGACCCCACGACAGTCAATCCACCCCTCCACTTT,CASSVDPTTVNPPLHF
TRBV6-1,TRBJ2-5,-,many,TGTGCCAGCAGTGGAGGGGGGGCGCAAGAGACCCAGTACTTC,CASSGGGAQETQYF
TRBV6-1,TRBJ2-7,TRBD1,many,TGTGCCAGCAGCGATCTTCCGGGACAGGGGTCCTACGAGCAGTACTTC,CASSDLPGQGSYEQYF
TRBV7-2,TRBJ2-5,TRBD1,few,TGTGCCAGCAGCTACGGACGGACAGGGGCGACCCAGTACTTC,CASSYGRTGATQYF
TRBV15,TRBJ2-1,TRBD1,few,TGTGCCACCAGCAGGGGGGGACAGGGGTGGAATGAGCAGTTCTTC,CATSRGGQGWNEQFF
TRBV20-1,TRBJ2-1,TRBD2,-,TGCAGTGCTAGAGATAGCGGGGGAGATTACAATGAGCAGTTCTTC,CSARDSGGDYNEQFF
TRBV6-1,TRBJ1-1,-,many,TGTGCCAGCAGGATGACAACGAACACTGAAGCTTTCTTT,CASRMTTNTEAFF
TRBV6-4,TRBJ2-1,-,-,TGTGCCAGCAGTGACTCGGTAGCTGACTACAATGAGCAGTTCTTC,CASSDSVADYNEQFF
TRBV6-1,TRBJ2-2,-,many,TGTGCCAGCCGGCGGGCCCTGGCCGGGCCTACTGACACCGGGGAGCTGTTTTTT,CASRRALAGPTDTGELFF
TRBV19,TRBJ1-1,-,few,TGTGCCAGTAGTAACCCCATGGTGCACACTGAAGCTTTCTTT,CASSNPMVHTEAFF
TRBV6-2/TRBV6-3,TRBJ1-5,-,many,TGTGCCAGCAGTACCACTATCAATCAGCCCCAGCATTTT,CASSTTINQPQHF
TRBV7-7,TRBJ1-6,TRBD1,-,TGTGCTAGCAGCTTACAACAGGGGGAATCACCCCTCCACTTT,CASSLQQGESPLHF
TRBV6-1,TRBJ1-1,-,few,TGTGCCAGCGTAGTTATCGGCACTGAAGCTTTCTTT,CASVVIGTEAFF
TRBV28,TRBJ2-7,-,few,TGTGCCAGCAGTCGGGGGTCGACGGGCTACGAGCAGTACTTC,CASSRGSTGYEQYF
TRBV3-1,TRBJ1-1,TRBD1,many,TGTGCCAGCAGCCGGGGACAGGAGAACACTGAAGCTTTCTTT,CASSRGQENTEAFF
TRBV5-1,TRBJ2-3,TRBD2,many,TGCGCCAGCAGCCTCCGAATAGCGGGGGGGCCAGATACGCAGTATTTT,CASSLRIAGGPDTQYF
TRBV9,TRBJ2-1,TRBD2,-,TGTGCCAGCAGCGTTGTAGCGGGGAACAATGAGCAGTTCTTC,CASSVVAGNNEQFF
TRBV27,TRBJ1-2,-,many,TGTGCCAGCACGGGTTCCCGCAGCTATGGCTACACCTTC,CASTGSRSYGYTF
TRBV10-3,TRBJ2-7,-,many,TGTGCCACAGCCCAGCGAGAGCGGTCCTACGAGCAGTACTTC,CATAQRERSYEQYF
TRBV5-1,TRBJ2-1,-,many,TGCGCCAGCAGCTTGGGGGGGGCCTACAATGAGCAGTTCTTC,CASSLGGAYNEQFF
TRBV7-8,TRBJ1-2,TRBD1,many,TGTGCCAGCAGCGCCTGGGGGACAGAAACTAACTATGGCTACACCTTC,CASSAWGTETNYGYTF
TRBV2,TRBJ1-6,-,many,TGTGCCAGCAGTCGGGACTCGAGCTCCTATAATTCACCCCTCCACTTT,CASSRDSSSYNSPLHF
TRBV28,TRBJ2-7,-,many,TGTGCCAGCAGGGAACAGGGGACTAGACACGAGCAGTACTTC,CASREQGTRHEQYF
TRBV3-1,TRBJ2-3,TRBD2,many,TGTGCCAGCAGCCCACTAGCGGGGTACGGCACAGATACGCAGTATTTT,CASSPLAGYGTDTQYF
TRBV10-3,TRBJ1-1,-,-,TGTACCACAACGAGGGGCACCACCATGAACACTGAAGCTTTCTTT,CTTTRGTTMNTEAFF
TRBV6-2/TRBV6-3,TRBJ1-1,TRBD1,many,TGTGCCAGCAGTTATTCCGGACAGGGACGAGGGGTAGCTTTCTTT,CASSYSGQGRGVAFF
TRBV7-6,TRBJ1-4,-,few,TGTGCCAGCAGCTTAGAGGATAAGGGTCGACTGTTTTTT,CASSLEDKGRLFF
TRBV27,TRBJ1-2,-,many,TGTGCCAGCAGTCCCCTGGGTAACTATGGCTACACCTTC,CASSPLGNYGYTF
TRBV15,TRBJ2-3,-,-,TGTGCCACCAGCAGAGTGTGGGACCCCACAGATACGCAGTATTTT,CATSRVWDPTDTQYF
TRBV6-1,TRBJ1-1,TRBD1,many,TGTGCCAGCAGTAAGACAGGGGACACTGAAGCTTTCTTT,CASSKTGDTEAFF
TRBV12-3/TRBV12-4,TRBJ2-2,TRBD1,many,TGTGCCAGCAGTGCACAGGGGTGGACCGGGGAGCTGTTTTTT,CASSAQGWTGELFF
TRBV4-2,TRBJ2-1,-,-,TGTGCCAGCAGCCAAGGCCACGGGGGCCGGGAATATGAGCAGTTCTTC,CASSQGHGGREYEQFF
TRBV20-1,TRBJ1-6,-,many,TGCAGTGCTAGAAGGGGGGAGGGTCACCTCCACTTT,CSARRGEGHLHF
TRBV6-5,TRBJ2-7,TRBD2,many,TGTGCCAGCAGTTACGGCCCTAGCGGGGTTCTCTCCTACGAGCAGTACTTC,CASSYGPSGVLSYEQYF
TRBV6-1,TRBJ2-1,TRBD2,-,TGTGCCAGCACGATAGCGGGGGGCTACAATGAGCAGTTCTTC,CASTIAGGYNEQFF
TRBV12-3/TRBV12-4,TRBJ2-2,-,-,TGTGCCAGCAGTTGGGGAAGAGTCGGGGAGCTGTTTTTT,CASSWGRVGELFF
TRBV3-1,TRBJ2-5,-,many,TGTGCCAGCAGCCAAGGGATAGTCCAAGAGACCCAGTACTTC,CASSQGIVQETQYF
TRBV27,TRBJ1-6,TRBD1,-,TGTGCCAGCAGTTTATTAGCGATCGGGGACAGCTCCTATAATTCACCCCTCCACTTT,CASSLLAIGDSSYNSPLHF